One sample yielded the 31 T cell receptor beta chains listed below, sequenced in a study of control samples from healthy donors and cancer patients. Here immunoSEQ multiplex PCR was the method, and the copy in TCRdb shows in-frame clones only, minus some. The table lists roughly 95,000 clones, more than 90% of them singletons. Sequenced sample: blood. The source of these receptors is a human donor in good health. The donor label of this sample is uncertain.

The chain recombines TRBV6-2 or TRBV6-3 with TRBJ1-6; the D gene is possibly TRBD1 (6 bases). V lost 4 bases and J lost 7, with 14 bases in between. Germline V gene lookup returns CDR1 MNHEY and CDR2 SVGEGT. The CDR3 length is 15 residues. CDR3 nucleotides: TGTGCCAGCAGTTCGTCAGGGGTTTGGAATTCACCCCTCCACTTT. Its protein is CASSSSGVWNSPLHF.

This clone was seen more than once but under ten times. The chain uses TRBV15 and TRBJ1-5; D is uncertain. Trimming pared 5 bases from V and 6 bases from J, leaving 8 bases between. The CDR3 loop spans 12 amino acids. Per the germline V gene, CDR1 is LNHNV and CDR2 is YYDKDF (reference sequence). CDR3 nucleotide sequence: TGTGCCACCAGCGGAGCGGCTCAGCCCCAGCATTTT. This translates into CATSGAAQPQHF.

The rearrangement joins TRBV11-2 to TRBJ2-3; D not certain. V shed 8 bases and J shed 2 bases, with 14 bases lying between them. Germline V lookup: CDR1 SGHAT, CDR2 FQNNGV. The CDR3 consists of 14 residues. The CDR3 nucleotides are TGTGCCAGCTCCTCCGGACCGTACACAGATACGCAGTATTTT. Protein sequence: CASSSGPYTDTQYF.

The chain joins TRBV7-8 to TRBJ1-2; tentatively, D is TRBD1 (5 bases). Germline V CDR1 and CDR2: SGHVS, FQNEAQ. Between the trimmed V and J ends, which lost 5 bases and 3 bases, there was a span of 31 bases. The CDR3 is 20 amino acids. The CDR3 protein is CASSPSSRGRTRHIYYGYTF. DNA for the CDR3: TGTGCCAGCAGCCCAAGCTCCCGGGGCCGCACCCGCCACATTTACTATGGCTACACCTTC.

This sequence joins TRBV21-1 and TRBJ1-2; the listed D gene, TRBD1, was not tested against the DNA. TRBV21-1 is a pseudogene segment. This CDR3 has 13 amino acids. The CDR3 coding sequence is TGTGCCAGCAGGGGCAGCCACCCTTATGGCTACACCTTC. This translates into CASRGSHPYGYTF.

The rearrangement links TRBV5-6 to TRBJ1-5; 8 nucleotides agree with TRBD1. The CDR3 is made up of 16 amino acids. Germline V gene sequence: CDR1 SGHDT, CDR2 YYEEEE. V lost 1 base, J lost 3 bases, and 6 bases stayed unmatched. CDR3 DNA sequence: TGTGCCAGCAGCTTGAGGACGGGACAGGTCAATCAGCCCCAGCATTTT. Amino acids: CASSLRTGQVNQPQHF.

The rearrangement links TRBV28 to TRBJ2-1; no definite D call. Germline V lookup: CDR1 MDHEN, CDR2 SYDVKM. The CDR3 loop spans 12 amino acids. V gave up 3 bases and J gave up 6 bases, with 6 bases separating them. DNA of the CDR3: TGTGCCAGCAGTTTGGGAAGCAATGAGCAGTTCTTC. Protein product: CASSLGSNEQFF.

The chain couples TRBV2 to TRBJ1-1; 7 nucleotides line up with TRBD1. The CDR3 length is 13 residues. V shed 8 bases, J shed 1 base, and the junction held 4 bases outside the gene matches. CDR1 and CDR2 from the germline V gene are SNHLY and FYNNEI. CDR3 sequence: CASAGQENTEAFF. CDR3 sequence (DNA): TGTGCCAGCGCCGGACAGGAGAACACTGAAGCTTTCTTT.

The chain joins TRBV4-3 to TRBJ2-3; 9 bases align to TRBD2. J was trimmed by 9 bases and V by 3 bases; bases with no gene match: 4. The germline V gene encodes CDR1 LGHNA and CDR2 YSLEER. The CDR3 consists of 13 residues. The CDR3 DNA follows: TGCGCCAGCAGCCATATAGCGGGGGACACGCAGTATTTT. This sequence encodes CASSHIAGDTQYF.

The CDR3 spells CASSIDSEKLFF. DNA of the CDR3: TGTGCCAGTAGTATTGACAGTGAAAAACTGTTTTTT. The rearrangement links TRBV19 to TRBJ1-4; possible D gene TRBD1, 5 bases. CDR3 length: 12 residues. With 3 bases removed from V and 7 bases from J, the gap between germline ends came to 6 bases. Germline V gene lookup returns CDR1 LNHDA and CDR2 SQIVND (reference sequence).

The rearrangement uses TRBV11-2 and TRBJ2-5; TRBD2 matches at 12 bases. The CDR3 spans 17 residues. Trimming took 0 bases from V and 0 from J; bases not matched to a gene: 2. In germline, CDR1 is SGHAT, CDR2 FQNNGV. In nucleotides, the CDR3 is TGTGCCAGCAGCTTAGATGGACTAGCGGGGTACCAAGAGACCCAGTACTTC. Translating gives CASSLDGLAGYQETQYF.

The chain recombines TRBV21-1 with TRBJ2-7; TRBD1, the table's D call, lacks a check against the DNA. TRBV21-1 is a pseudogene segment. The CDR3 length is 13 residues. CDR3 coding DNA: TGTGCCAGCTGGAGGACAGCAACCTACGAGCAGTACGTC. It specifies CASWRTATYEQYV.

This chain joins TRBV11-2 and TRBJ1-1; D is possibly TRBD1 (6 bases). The V gene lost 5 bases and the J gene lost 0 bases, with 10 bases spanning the gap. Germline-derived CDR1 and CDR2 are SGHAT and FQNNGV. The CDR3 loop spans 14 amino acids. The DNA for the CDR3 is TGTGCCAGCAGCAGGGGGACACTGAACACTGAAGCTTTCTTT. This sequence encodes CASSRGTLNTEAFF.

The chain couples TRBV19 to TRBJ1-2, with 7 bases that match TRBD1. Germline V gives CDR1 LNHDA, CDR2 SQIVND (reference sequence). The V and J ends lost 10 bases and 0 bases, in that order; junction bases with no gene match: 11. CDR3 length equals 15 residues. The CDR3 DNA is TGTGCCACCCAAGGAGGGGGCATAACTAACTATGGCTACACCTTC. The encoded protein is CATQGGGITNYGYTF.

The chain links TRBV19 to TRBJ2-3; a possible D gene is TRBD1 (6 bases). The CDR3 spans 14 residues. Trimming removed 8 bases from V and 8 bases from J, with 20 bases in between. Germline values: CDR1 LNHDA, CDR2 SQIVND (reference sequence). For the CDR3, the DNA is TGTGCCAGTGGCCCGGGACAAGGCACTATTACGCAGTATTTT. Translating it yields CASGPGQGTITQYF.

The chain joins TRBV4-3 to TRBJ2-2; possible D gene TRBD2, 5 bases. Germline loops: CDR1 LGHNA, CDR2 YSLEER. Between the trimmed V and J ends, which lost 3 bases and 8 bases, there was a span of 10 bases. The CDR3 extends over 13 amino acids. CDR3 sequence: CASSQDLAGELFF. The CDR3, as DNA: TGCGCCAGCAGCCAGGACTTAGCGGGGGAGCTGTTTTTT.

The gene calls are TRBV30 and TRBJ1-5; D may be TRBD1 (5 bases). The CDR3 is 15 residues long. Germline loops: CDR1 GTSNPN, CDR2 SVGIG (reference sequence). Trimming shortened V by 2 bases and J by 0 bases, and 11 bases separated the two germline ends. CDR3 in amino acids: CAWSWGGDSNQPQHF. The DNA of the CDR3 is TGTGCCTGGAGTTGGGGGGGAGATAGCAATCAGCCCCAGCATTTT.

The J gene is TRBJ2-6, the V gene TRBV28; D unclear. The V and J ends lost 3 bases and 4 bases respectively, with 7 bases between them. The CDR3 length is 14 residues. CDR1 and CDR2 (germline): MDHEN, SYDVKM. The CDR3 nucleotides are TGTGCCAGCAGTTTGGGTGGCGGGGCCAACGTCCTGACTTTC. This translates into CASSLGGGANVLTF.

This clone has only one observation. The chain uses TRBV5-1 and TRBJ1-2; tentative D call: TRBD1 (5 bases). Germline lookup yields CDR1 SGHRS and CDR2 YFSETQ. This CDR3 spans 13 amino acids. Trimming left V 2 bases short and J 3 bases short, with 8 bases between. The DNA for the CDR3 is TGCGCCAGCAGCTTTGACAGAGACTATGGCTACACCTTC. Its protein product is CASSFDRDYGYTF.

The genes are TRBV20-1 and TRBJ1-1, with 7 bases identical to TRBD1. Germline CDR1 and CDR2: DFQATT and SNEGSKA (reference sequence). CDR3 length equals 15 residues. CDR3 sequence reads: CSASYRGGLNTEAFF. The CDR3 DNA follows: TGCAGCGCAAGTTACAGGGGTGGGTTGAACACTGAAGCTTTCTTT.

The chain joins TRBV25-1 to TRBJ1-4; TRBD1 is a possible D gene (6 bases). V lost 3 bases and J lost 10, with 18 bases in between. This CDR3 is 15 amino acids long. Germline lookup yields CDR1 MGHDK and CDR2 SYGVNS. The CDR3 sequence: CASSEEGDLQGKLFF. CDR3 DNA: TGTGCCAGCAGTGAGGAGGGGGACCTTCAGGGAAAACTGTTTTTT.

The V call is TRBV28, the J call TRBJ1-4; D call uncertain. The CDR3 spans 15 residues. V lost 4 bases and J 8 bases, leaving 17 bases between the germline ends. Germline CDR1 MDHEN, CDR2 SYDVKM. The CDR3 sequence: CASSSYGSSSEKLFF. DNA for the CDR3: TGTGCCAGCAGTTCTTACGGATCCTCTTCCGAAAAACTGTTTTTT. The whole variable domain, remainder taken from reference TRBV28 and TRBJ1-4, is DVKVTQSSRYLVKRTGEKVFLECVQDMDHENMFWYRQDPGLGLRLIYFSYDVKMKEKGDIPEGYSVSREKKERFSLILESASTNQTSMYLCASSSYGSSSEKLFFGSGTQLSVL.

The V gene is TRBV19, the J gene TRBJ1-2, with D tentatively TRBD1 (6 bases). This CDR3 is 13 amino acids long. CDR1 is LNHDA and CDR2 is SQIVND in the germline V gene (reference sequence). Trimming removed 5 bases at V and 4 bases at J, with 11 bases between. CDR3 coding DNA: TGTGCCAGTAGTTTGGGACACCTCTATGGCTACACCTTC. This codes for CASSLGHLYGYTF.

Concerning this clone itself: The sample has other DNA sequences that encode this CDR3 too. The gene calls are TRBV18 and TRBJ1-5, with D possibly TRBD1 on 5 matching bases. Germline CDR1 and CDR2: KGHSH and LQKENI. The CDR3 runs to 13 residues. Trimming removed 2 bases at V and 4 bases at J, with 6 bases between. The CDR3 DNA reads TGTGCCAGCTCACCAGGGGGGAATCAGCCCCAGCATTTT. Translated, it gives CASSPGGNQPQHF.

A few counts support this clone. The V call is TRBV27, the J call TRBJ1-1, with D perhaps TRBD1 (5 bases). The CDR3 has 13 amino acids. The V gene lost 7 bases and the J gene lost 0 bases, with 9 bases spanning the gap. Germline V gives CDR1 MNHEY, CDR2 SMNVEV (reference sequence). The DNA for the CDR3 is TGTGCCAGCAAAGGGACGGTGAACACTGAAGCTTTCTTT. Protein: CASKGTVNTEAFF.

The chain uses TRBV27 and TRBJ1-6; 11 bases agree with TRBD1. This CDR3 comprises 18 residues. V lost 0 bases to trimming and J lost 4 bases; unmatched junction nucleotides: 5. Germline V gene data show CDR1 as MNHEY and CDR2 as SMNVEV (reference sequence). CDR3 sequence reads: CASSLSWTGGRYNSPLHF. The DNA of the CDR3 is TGTGCCAGCAGTTTATCCTGGACAGGGGGCCGGTATAATTCACCCCTCCACTTT.

V is TRBV7-2 and J is TRBJ2-3, with TRBD2 matching 10 bases. With V trimmed by 3 bases and J by 3 bases, 6 bases remained unmatched. CDR3 length equals 16 residues. Per the germline V gene, CDR1 is SGHTA and CDR2 is FQGNSA. The CDR3 protein is CASSFRTSGGTDTQYF. The CDR3 DNA follows: TGTGCCAGCAGCTTCCGGACTAGCGGTGGAACAGATACGCAGTATTTT. Drawing the rest from reference TRBV7-2 and TRBJ2-3, the complete variable domain is GAGVSQSPSNKVTEKGKDVELRCDPISGHTALYWYRQSLGQGLEFLIYFQGNSAPDKSGLPSDRFSAERTGGSVSTLTIQRTQQEDSAVYLCASSFRTSGGTDTQYFGPGTRLTVL.

This sequence joins TRBV5-6 and TRBJ2-3, with 10 bases lining up with TRBD2. Germline assignment: CDR1 SGHDT and CDR2 YYEEEE. Trimming at V came to 4 bases and at J to 1 base, leaving 9 bases not matched to a gene. The CDR3 is made up of 17 amino acids. The CDR3 DNA follows: TGTGCCAGCAGCCTGGCCTCTAGCGGGGGACGCACAGATACGCAGTATTTT. Its translation: CASSLASSGGRTDTQYF.

V usage is TRBV3-1 (or the pseudogene TRBV3-2) and J usage is TRBJ1-2; TRBD1 aligns across 7 bases. With V trimmed by 4 bases and J by 7 bases, 12 bases remained unmatched. Germline V gene lookup returns CDR1 LGHDT and CDR2 YNNKEL (reference sequence). This CDR3 has 15 amino acids. CDR3 residues: CASSPYDREFFGYTF. The CDR3 coding sequence is TGTGCCAGCAGCCCTTATGACAGGGAGTTCTTTGGCTACACCTTC.

This chain joins TRBV3-1 (or the pseudogene TRBV3-2) and TRBJ1-6; TRBD1 aligns across 9 bases. CDR3 length: 17 residues. Germline CDR1 LGHDT, CDR2 YNNKEL (reference sequence). The J segment lost 3 bases and the V segment lost 0 bases, leaving 3 bases of the junction unmatched. CDR3 protein: CASSQDGGQGYNSPLHF. The CDR3 DNA follows: TGTGCCAGCAGCCAAGATGGGGGACAGGGCTATAATTCACCCCTCCACTTT.

The chain couples TRBV4-1 to TRBJ2-1; D remains unclear. The CDR3 has 14 residues. The germline V gene has CDR1 MGHRA and CDR2 YSYEKL. The V gene lost 5 bases and the J gene lost 0 bases, with 8 bases spanning the gap. The CDR3 protein is CASSFRSSYNEQFF. The CDR3 region has the DNA TGCGCCAGCAGCTTTCGGAGCTCCTACAATGAGCAGTTCTTC.